This T cell receptor beta chain is from a study of blood T cell repertoires in COVID-19. The study counted Cohort 3 donors as recovered given two negative PCRs, clearance, or symptom resolution. Original methodology: Amplification with reference gene primers provided the estimates of nucleated cell counts. The assay was immunoSEQ multiplex PCR, and TCRdb's table has in-frame clones only and misses some. The V and J calls and clone size were taken over from that table, and D and trimming were inferred from the DNA. Of about 220,000 clones in the sample, 88% were seen once. The CDR3 extends over 16 amino acids. CDR1 SGHTA and CDR2 FQGTGA come from the germline V gene. Germline trimming cut 8 bases from V and 7 bases from J; bases unmatched to any gene: 16.

This rearrangement joins TRBV7-3 to TRBJ2-1, with 8 nucleotides matching TRBD2. The sequenced material came from PBMCs or T cells enriched from blood (not recorded which). The sequence came from a woman aged 25-40 years who had recovered from COVID-19. The CDR3: CASAPGAGTRGNEQFF. In DNA form, the CDR3 reads TGTGCCAGCGCCCCCGGGGCCGGGACTAGGGGGAATGAGCAGTTCTTC.